This T cell receptor (beta chain) was captured by sequencing in a study of control samples from healthy donors and cancer patients. Libraries were prepared by immunoSEQ multiplex PCR; TCRdb keeps only in-frame clonotypes and omits some of them. This table holds more than 85,000 clones, 92% found once. The CDR3 contains 13 residues. J gave up 7 bases and V 3 bases, and 3 bases lay outside the gene matches. The germline V gene encodes CDR1 SGHTA and CDR2 FQGNSA. The chain recombines TRBV7-2 with TRBJ1-2, with 9 bases that match TRBD1. The receptor was isolated from a woman aged 18-29 years in good health. The sequenced sample consisted of blood. In DNA form, the CDR3 reads TGTGCCAGCAGCTTCCGGACAGGGGCTGGCTACACCTTC. This codes for CASSFRTGAGYTF. The full variable domain, with the rest looked up from reference TRBV7-2 and TRBJ1-2, is GAGVSQSPSNKVTEKGKDVELRCDPISGHTALYWYRQSLGQGLEFLIYFQGNSAPDKSGLPSDRFSAERTGGSVSTLTIQRTQQEDSAVYLCASSFRTGAGYTFGSGTRLTVV.